One sample yielded the 13 T cell receptor beta chains listed below, sequenced in a study of CD8 T cells in ankylosing spondylitis. TCRdb processed the 5' RACE reads anew with MiXCR; each CDR3 protein has one entry. The sample consists of 7,600 or so distinct CDR3 sequences, about 3% of them appearing once. The sample taken for sequencing was blood, either unsorted or a sorted T cell fraction (not recorded which). The receptors derive from a female donor with ankylosing spondylitis or in good health (not recorded which).

The sample holds many counts of this clonotype. The rearrangement joins TRBV9 to TRBJ2-1; perhaps TRBD2 as D (6 bases). The CDR3 extends over 15 amino acids. The V and J ends lost 3 bases and 6 bases respectively, with 16 bases between them. Germline V CDR1 and CDR2: SGDLS, YYNGEE. Here the CDR3 reads CASSASGLPGNEQFF. The CDR3 nucleotides are TGTGCCAGCAGCGCCTCGGGACTCCCGGGCAATGAGCAGTTCTTC.

This clonotype appeared many times. This chain uses TRBV9 with TRBJ2-4; D not resolved. Per germline, CDR1 SGDLS and CDR2 YYNGEE. The CDR3 has 17 amino acids. The V end was cut by 3 bases, the J end by 1 base, with 17 bases between. DNA of the CDR3: TGTGCCAGCAGCGCACCAACGGACCGGTGGGCCAAAAACATTCAGTACTTC. Translated: CASSAPTDRWAKNIQYF.

This clonotype has at least ten counts. V usage is TRBV9 and J usage is TRBJ2-5; no reliable D call. The germline V and J ends were trimmed by 0 bases and 1 base, with 4 bases remaining between them. This CDR3 region has 13 residues. The germline gives CDR1 SGDLS, CDR2 YYNGEE. CDR3 in DNA: TGTGCCAGCAGCGTAGCGCTCCAAGAGACCCAGTACTTC. Its protein product is CASSVALQETQYF.

This clonotype was recorded at least ten times. The chain uses TRBV9 and TRBJ2-1, with 10 bases aligning to TRBD1. Trimming took 5 bases from V and 7 from J; bases not matched to a gene: 9. The CDR3 has 15 residues. Looked up from germline, CDR1 is SGDLS and CDR2 is YYNGEE. DNA of the CDR3: TGTGCCAGCAGAAGGGGACAGGGGATAGAAAATGAGCAGTTCTTC. Its translation: CASRRGQGIENEQFF. The variable domain in full, completed from reference TRBV9 and TRBJ2-1, reads DSGVTQTPKHLITATGQRVTLRCSPRSGDLSVYWYQQSLDQGLQFLIQYYNGEERAKGNILERFSAQQFPDLHSELNLSSLELGDSALYFCASRRGQGIENEQFFGPGTRLTVL.

This clonotype is medium-sized by share. The J gene is TRBJ2-3, the V gene TRBV9; D assignment may be TRBD1 or TRBD2 (6 bases each). The V end was cut by 1 base, the J end by 0 bases, with 9 bases between. The germline CDR1 and CDR2 sequences are SGDLS and YYNGEE. This CDR3 region has 15 residues. CDR3 coding DNA: TGTGCCAGCAGCGTACAGGGGACTAGCACAGATACGCAGTATTTT. As protein: CASSVQGTSTDTQYF.

This clonotype was observed many times. V usage is TRBV9 and J usage is TRBJ2-2; maybe TRBD1 (6 bases). This CDR3 region has 11 residues. V lost 3 bases, J lost 11 bases, and 8 bases lay in between. The germline gives CDR1 SGDLS, CDR2 YYNGEE. As DNA, the CDR3 is TGTGCCAGCAGCGCCAGGGGAGAGCTGTTTTTT. This encodes CASSARGELFF.

This clonotype was seen many times. The chain combines TRBV9 with TRBJ2-7; 8 bases align to TRBD2. The germline V gene encodes CDR1 SGDLS and CDR2 YYNGEE. Germline trimming cut 3 bases from V and 9 bases from J; bases unmatched to any gene: 14. The length of the CDR3 is 15 residues. In DNA form, the CDR3 reads TGTGCCAGCAGCGCAGCGGGAGCGGGGGCGGTAGGGCAGTACTTC. It specifies CASSAAGAGAVGQYF.

This clonotype was detected only a few times. The chain recombines TRBV9 with TRBJ2-3; 9 positions match TRBD1. This CDR3 contains 15 residues. CDR1 and CDR2 from the germline V gene are SGDLS and YYNGEE. The V and J ends lost 3 bases and 2 bases, in that order; junction bases with no gene match: 4. The CDR3 bases are TGTGCCAGCAGCGCCTGGGACAGGGACACAGATACGCAGTATTTT. Translation: CASSAWDRDTDTQYF.

The sample holds many counts of this clonotype. The chain has TRBV9 and TRBJ2-4; weak D call: TRBD1 (8 bases). Germline values: CDR1 SGDLS, CDR2 YYNGEE. The CDR3 is 15 amino acids. The V end lost 0 bases, the J end lost 4 bases, and 11 bases lay between the germline ends. The CDR3: CASSVAQGGKNIQYF. The CDR3 nucleotides read TGTGCCAGCAGCGTAGCACAGGGGGGGAAAAACATTCAGTACTTC.

This clonotype was seen repeatedly, ten times or more. This sequence joins TRBV9 and TRBJ1-4; TRBD1 matches 7 bases. The germline V gene has CDR1 SGDLS and CDR2 YYNGEE. After removal of 0 bases from V and 8 bases from J, the junction contained 4 bases not matched to a gene. There are 14 residues in the CDR3. The CDR3 loop reads CASSVGDRPEKLFF. CDR3 DNA sequence: TGTGCCAGCAGCGTAGGGGACAGACCGGAAAAACTGTTTTTT.

The table lists this clonotype with many counts. The chain recombines TRBV9 with TRBJ2-1; D remains unclear. Per germline, CDR1 SGDLS and CDR2 YYNGEE. The CDR3 runs 14 residues. Trimming shortened V by 3 bases and J by 6 bases, and 13 bases separated the two germline ends. CDR3 nucleotide sequence: TGTGCCAGCAGCGCCGCCCGGCACCTCAATGAGCAGTTCTTC. It translates to CASSAARHLNEQFF. The full variable domain, completed using reference TRBV9 and TRBJ2-1, is DSGVTQTPKHLITATGQRVTLRCSPRSGDLSVYWYQQSLDQGLQFLIQYYNGEERAKGNILERFSAQQFPDLHSELNLSSLELGDSALYFCASSAARHLNEQFFGPGTRLTVL.

This clonotype was found many times. This chain connects TRBV9 to TRBJ2-1; perhaps TRBD2 as D (6 bases). Trimming pared 0 bases from V and 8 bases from J, leaving 6 bases between. The CDR3 runs 12 residues. CDR1 SGDLS and CDR2 YYNGEE come from the germline V gene. CDR3 residues: CASSVGLDEQFF. In DNA form, the CDR3 reads TGTGCCAGCAGCGTAGGACTAGATGAGCAGTTCTTC.

This clonotype was picked up many times. The genes are TRBV9 and TRBJ2-1; 12 positions agree with TRBD2. The CDR3 has 16 residues. After removal of 4 bases from V and 4 bases from J, the junction contained 6 bases not matched to a gene. The germline gives CDR1 SGDLS, CDR2 YYNGEE. The CDR3, as DNA: TGTGCCAGCAGCTACGGACTAGCGGGGAGTTACAATGAGCAGTTCTTC. This encodes CASSYGLAGSYNEQFF.